The 19 T cell receptor beta chains reported below all come from one sample, sequenced in a study of blood T cell repertoires in COVID-19. Assay: immunoSEQ multiplex PCR; the TCRdb copy retains only in-frame clones and omits some. The sample includes tens of thousands of clones, 90% to 95% of them seen just once. Sample: peripheral blood. All receptors come from a human donor in a cohort sampled during active COVID-19.

The chain carries TRBV12-2 and TRBJ1-5. TRBV12-2 is termed a pseudogene. The length of the CDR3 is 18 residues. The CDR3 region is CASRLARGLMNSNQPQHF. DNA for the CDR3: TGTGCAAGTCGCTTAGCGCGCGGCCTGATGAATAGCAATCAGCCCCAGCATTTT.

The V and J genes are TRBV15 and TRBJ2-5; TRBD1 is a possible D gene (5 bases). Trimming removed 10 bases at V and 4 bases at J, with 19 bases between. Germline V gives CDR1 LNHNV, CDR2 YYDKDF (reference sequence). This CDR3 has 14 residues. CDR3 bases: TGTGCCAGCAAAAACCAAAGGGGAATAGAGACCCAGTACTTC. Translating it yields CASKNQRGIETQYF.

Of note for this clone: One end of the junction does not line up with germline, which may come from a read error. The V call is TRBV19, the J call TRBJ2-7; a possible D gene is TRBD1 (6 bases). This CDR3 comprises 14 residues. The germline V gene encodes CDR1 LNHDA and CDR2 SQIVND (reference sequence). Here the CDR3 DNA reads TGTGCCAGTAAAGGGGTTGCAGGGGCCTACGACCAGTACTTC. Its protein product is CASKGVAGAYDQYF.

The genes are TRBV5-1 and TRBJ2-1; 9 bases agree with TRBD1. CDR3 length: 15 residues. Looked up from germline, CDR1 is SGHRS and CDR2 is YFSETQ. V gave up 3 bases and J gave up 2 bases; unmatched junction bases: 3. The CDR3 DNA is TGCGCCAGCAGCTGGGGACAGGGTACCTACAATGAGCAGTTCTTC. Translation: CASSWGQGTYNEQFF.

This clone was seen only a few times. The chain carries TRBV4-3 and TRBJ2-2; 7 nucleotides line up with TRBD2. V was clipped by 4 bases and J by 4 bases; unmatched bases: 6. The CDR3 loop spans 15 amino acids. Germline V lookup: CDR1 LGHNA, CDR2 YSLEER. Written as DNA, the CDR3 is TGCGCCAGCAGCCTAGCGACTAGCAGCACCGGGGAGCTGTTTTTT. Translation: CASSLATSSTGELFF.

This clone occurred once. The chain combines TRBV12-3 or TRBV12-4 with TRBJ2-7; D uncertain. V lost 6 bases to trimming and J lost 3 bases, with 9 bases between them. The CDR3 length is 12 residues. CDR3 protein: CASRALNYEQYF. CDR3 nucleotide sequence: TGTGCCAGCAGGGCCCTGAACTACGAGCAGTACTTC.

The CDR3 loop reads CASSTSTGVNQPQHF. In DNA form, the CDR3 reads TGTGCCAGTAGTACCTCGACAGGGGTTAATCAGCCCCAGCATTTT. The chain uses TRBV19 and TRBJ1-5, with 8 bases matching TRBD1. The CDR3 length is 15 residues. Germline V gene sequence: CDR1 LNHDA, CDR2 SQIVND (reference sequence). Unmatched junction bases numbered 6, after V lost 4 bases and J lost 4 bases.

The chain recombines TRBV7-3 with TRBJ1-6, with D perhaps TRBD1 (6 bases). Trimming pared 2 bases from V and 3 bases from J, leaving 8 bases between. Germline V CDR1 and CDR2: SGHTA, FQGTGA. CDR3 length equals 15 residues. In DNA form, the CDR3 reads TGTGCCAGCAGCTTAGAAGGGGGCTATAATTCACCCCTCCACTTT. As protein: CASSLEGGYNSPLHF.

The rearrangement joins TRBV25-1 to TRBJ2-1, with 7 positions matching TRBD2. The V segment lost 4 bases and the J segment 4 bases; nucleotides outside the gene matches: 7. The germline V gene has CDR1 MGHDK and CDR2 SYGVNS. The length of the CDR3 is 15 residues. The DNA of the CDR3 is TGTGCCAGCAGTGCCGGAGCGGGACCTTACAATGAGCAGTTCTTC. Its translation is CASSAGAGPYNEQFF.

V and J are TRBV28 and TRBJ1-2, with 10 nucleotides matching TRBD1. V trimming: 3 bases; J trimming: 5 bases; junction bases outside the gene matches: 6. The CDR3 sequence is 15 residues long. Germline assignment: CDR1 MDHEN and CDR2 SYDVKM. DNA of the CDR3: TGTGCCAGCAGTTTCCTCGGGACAGGGGAATATGGCTACACCTTC. Encoded protein: CASSFLGTGEYGYTF.

The chain has TRBV3-1 (or the pseudogene TRBV3-2) and TRBJ2-2; 10 bases line up with TRBD2. The CDR3 extends over 18 amino acids. Germline V lookup: CDR1 LGHDT, CDR2 YNNKEL (reference sequence). V gave up 5 bases and J gave up 0 bases; unmatched junction bases: 9. CDR3 loop: CASSASLLAGANTGELFF. Here the CDR3 DNA reads TGTGCCAGCAGCGCAAGCTTGCTAGCGGGAGCGAACACCGGGGAGCTGTTTTTT.

V usage is TRBV28 and J usage is TRBJ2-3; 8 bases fit TRBD1. Germline values: CDR1 MDHEN, CDR2 SYDVKM. V was clipped by 7 bases and J by 2 bases; unmatched bases: 8. The CDR3 consists of 15 residues. This CDR3 is CASIGRGRATDTQYF. CDR3 DNA sequence: TGTGCCAGCATCGGCAGGGGGCGGGCCACAGATACGCAGTATTTT.

In its sample, this clone was seen once. This CDR3 is CAWGEQPANTEAFF. CDR3 nucleotides: TGTGCCTGGGGGGAGCAGCCTGCGAACACTGAAGCTTTCTTT. The gene calls are TRBV30 and TRBJ1-1; D is uncertain. From germline, CDR1 is GTSNPN and CDR2 SVGIG (reference sequence). This CDR3 is 14 amino acids long. The ends were cut back, 5 bases at V and 1 base at J, with 14 bases in the middle. Full variable domain (rest looked up from reference TRBV30 and TRBJ1-1): SQTIHQWPATLVQPVGSPLSLECTVEGTSNPNLYWYRQAAGRGLQLLFYSVGIGQISSEVPQNLSASRPQDRQFILSSKKLLLSDSGFYLCAWGEQPANTEAFFGQGTRLTVV.

V and J are TRBV28 and TRBJ1-1; D gene unclear. Germline V CDR1 and CDR2: MDHEN, SYDVKM. The germline V and J ends were trimmed by 3 bases and 5 bases, with 10 bases remaining between them. The CDR3 is made up of 13 amino acids. The CDR3, as DNA: TGTGCCAGCAGTTTTATGAGGAGGACTGAAGCTTTCTTT. The encoded protein is CASSFMRRTEAFF.

The gene calls are TRBV11-2 and TRBJ2-1, with 9 bases that match TRBD2. With V trimmed by 5 bases and J by 4 bases, 6 bases remained unmatched. The CDR3 is made up of 15 amino acids. CDR1 is SGHAT and CDR2 is FQNNGV in the germline V gene. CDR3 DNA sequence: TGTGCCAGCAGCCCCCCCAGCGGGAGGTACAATGAGCAGTTCTTC. This encodes CASSPPSGRYNEQFF.

This chain uses TRBV29-1 with TRBJ2-3; 11 nucleotides line up with TRBD2. The CDR3 runs 15 residues. Germline V gene sequence: CDR1 SQVTM, CDR2 ANQGSEA. V shed 3 bases and J 4 bases; nucleotides not matched to a gene: 6. CDR3 coding DNA: TGCAGCGTTGAGTTTAGCGGGAGGGCCGCAGATACGCAGTATTTT. Protein: CSVEFSGRAADTQYF.

The chain couples TRBV5-4 to TRBJ2-1; 11 nucleotides match TRBD2. The CDR3 spans 14 residues. CDR1 and CDR2 (germline): SGHNT, YYREEE (reference sequence). V lost 1 base and J lost 8; bases outside the gene matches: 2. CDR3: CASSLKLAGDEQFF. DNA for the CDR3: TGTGCCAGCAGCTTGAAACTAGCGGGAGATGAGCAGTTCTTC. Combining the CDR3 with reference TRBV5-4 and TRBJ2-1 gives the whole variable domain ETGVTQSPTHLIKTRGQQVTLRCSSQSGHNTVSWYQQALGQGPQFIFQYYREEENGRGNFPPRFSGLQFPNYSSELNVNALELDDSALYLCASSLKLAGDEQFFGPGTRLTVL.

The chain has TRBV6-6 and TRBJ1-5, with D uncertain. Germline loops: CDR1 MNHNY, CDR2 SVGAGI (reference sequence). With 4 bases removed from V and 5 bases from J, the gap between germline ends came to 9 bases. The CDR3 has 13 amino acids. The CDR3 sequence: CASSSPGHQPQHF. The CDR3 nucleotides read TGTGCCAGCAGTTCCCCCGGTCATCAGCCCCAGCATTTT.

The chain employs TRBV16 and TRBJ2-7; D not certain. Germline CDR1 and CDR2: KGHSY and FQNENV. This CDR3 contains 14 residues. Trimming removed 0 bases at V and 3 bases at J, with 9 bases between. CDR3 nucleotide sequence: TGTGCCAGCAGCCAATCGTCCCAGATCTACGAGCAGTACTTC. This sequence encodes CASSQSSQIYEQYF. Combining the CDR3 with reference TRBV16 and TRBJ2-7 gives the whole variable domain GEEVAQTPKHLVRGEGQKAKLYCAPIKGHSYVFWYQQVLKNEFKFLISFQNENVFDETGMPKERFSAKCLPNSPCSLEIQATKLEDSAVYFCASSQSSQIYEQYFGPGTRLTVT.